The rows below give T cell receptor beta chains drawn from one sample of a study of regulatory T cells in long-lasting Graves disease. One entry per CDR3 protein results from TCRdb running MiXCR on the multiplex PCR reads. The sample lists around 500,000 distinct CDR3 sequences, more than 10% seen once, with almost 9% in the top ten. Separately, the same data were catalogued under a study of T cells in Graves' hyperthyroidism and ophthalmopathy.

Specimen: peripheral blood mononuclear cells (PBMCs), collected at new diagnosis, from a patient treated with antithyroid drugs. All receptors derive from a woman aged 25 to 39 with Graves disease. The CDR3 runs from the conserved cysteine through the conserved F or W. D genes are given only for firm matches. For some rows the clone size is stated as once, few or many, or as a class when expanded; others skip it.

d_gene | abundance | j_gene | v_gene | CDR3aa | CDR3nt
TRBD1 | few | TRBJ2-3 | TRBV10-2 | CASSGRGGQGTDTQYF | TGCGCCAGCAGTGGCCGGGGTGGACAGGGAACAGATACGCAGTATTTT
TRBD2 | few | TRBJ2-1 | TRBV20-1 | CSARLATRAQQFF | TGCAGTGCCAGACTAGCGACCCGAGCTCAGCAGTTCTTC
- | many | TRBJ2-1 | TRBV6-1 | CASRISGGNEQFF | TGTGCCAGCAGGATAAGCGGTGGGAATGAGCAGTTCTTC
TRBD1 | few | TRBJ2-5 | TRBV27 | CASSYLGQDQETQYF | TGTGCCAGCAGTTATTTGGGACAGGACCAAGAGACCCAGTACTTC
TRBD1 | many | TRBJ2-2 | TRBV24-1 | CATSDHHRGGDTGELFF | TGTGCCACCAGTGACCATCACAGGGGTGGGGACACCGGGGAGCTGTTTTTT
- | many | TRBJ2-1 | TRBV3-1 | CASSPHNFAESSYNEQFF | TGTGCCAGCAGCCCCCACAACTTCGCCGAAAGCTCCTACAATGAGCAGTTCTTC
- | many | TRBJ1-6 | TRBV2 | CASSAQPAPLHF | TGTGCCAGCAGTGCACAGCCAGCGCCCCTCCACTTT
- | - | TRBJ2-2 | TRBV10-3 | CAIGLFASTGELFF | TGTGCCATCGGACTCTTCGCGAGCACCGGGGAGCTGTTTTTT
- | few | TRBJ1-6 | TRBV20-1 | CSAPPQGRGVSPLHF | TGCAGTGCTCCCCCCCAAGGCAGGGGAGTGTCACCCCTCCACTTT
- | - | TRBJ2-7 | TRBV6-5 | CASSYRTEFYEQYF | TGTGCCAGCAGTTACAGGACAGAGTTCTACGAGCAGTACTTC
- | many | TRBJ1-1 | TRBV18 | CASSLQGLSSGAEAFF | TGTGCCAGCTCGCTACAGGGATTATCGTCTGGCGCTGAAGCTTTCTTT
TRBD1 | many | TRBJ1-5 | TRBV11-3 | CASQRTGGLRQPQHF | TGTGCCAGCCAGCGGACAGGGGGTCTTAGACAGCCCCAGCATTTT
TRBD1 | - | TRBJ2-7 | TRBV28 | CASSSGQGGQGEQYF | TGTGCCAGCAGTTCGGGACAGGGCGGCCAGGGCGAGCAGTACTTC
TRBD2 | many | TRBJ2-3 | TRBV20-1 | CSASPGTSTSTQYF | TGCAGTGCTAGTCCCGGGACTAGCACATCTACGCAGTATTTT
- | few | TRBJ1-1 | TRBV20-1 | CSASGTLPTEAFF | TGCAGTGCCTCCGGGACCCTTCCCACTGAAGCTTTCTTT
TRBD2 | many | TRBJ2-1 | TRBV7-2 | CASSPPGIAGNNEQFF | TGTGCCAGCAGCCCCCCGGGAATAGCGGGAAACAATGAGCAGTTCTTC